This T cell receptor beta chain is from a study of CD8 T cells in Susac syndrome. Study in general: Active disease was present in about six of the sequenced Susac syndrome patients, and remission in eight or nine.

A quantity of 0.5 to 1 ug RNA underwent reverse transcription using random hexamers. The authors amplified TCR beta CDR3 across 54 Vbeta and 13 Jbeta using immunoSEQ multiplex PCR. TCRdb re-called the immunoSEQ multiplex PCR reads through MiXCR, storing one row per CDR3 protein. The table includes 200,000 to 300,000 distinct CDR3 sequences, almost 97% detected once. The CDR3 sequence is 15 residues long. V dropped 1 base and J dropped 2; count of bases not matched to a gene: 5. Germline V gene sequence: CDR1 DFQATT, CDR2 SNEGSKA (reference sequence). Sequencing targeted TCR beta in blood CD8+ and CD4+ T cells. Each Susac syndrome patient had definite or probable disease by recently defined criteria.

The sample consisted of CD4+ T cells from PBMCs. The receptor's source is a human donor with Susac syndrome. This sequence joins TRBV20-1 and TRBJ2-7; 10 bases align to TRBD2. In DNA, the CDR3 is TGCAGTGCTAGAGGGCCGGGACTAGCGCCCTACGAGCAGTACTTC. This encodes CSARGPGLAPYEQYF.